Each of the 30 T cell receptor beta chains below was sequenced from the same sample in a study of cytomegalovirus exposure and HLA in healthy donors. The PCR made use of 60 Vbeta and 13 Jbeta primers. TCRdb keeps only in-frame clones here, not all; method: immunoSEQ multiplex PCR. Of about 120,000 clones in the sample, nearly 65% were seen once. The sample consisted of PBMCs. The receptor source for this set is a man aged 35 to 55 in good health and CMV-seropositive.

This clone was seen just once. The gene calls are TRBV7-3 and TRBJ2-7, with 12 positions matching TRBD2. V was clipped by 5 bases and J by 9 bases; unmatched bases: 8. The germline gives CDR1 SGHTA, CDR2 FQGTGA. This CDR3 spans 14 amino acids. CDR3 bases: TGTGCCAGCAGCCGGACTAGCGGGGAGCTGCCGCAGTACTTC. Its protein product is CASSRTSGELPQYF.

The chain recombines TRBV11-2 with TRBJ2-5; a possible D gene is TRBD1 (5 bases). CDR1 is SGHAT and CDR2 is FQNNGV in the germline V gene. V lost 1 base and J lost 1, with 13 bases in between. The CDR3 covers 16 residues. The CDR3, as DNA: TGTGCCAGCAGCTTAGGGGGATGGGGCAGCCAAGAGACCCAGTACTTC. It codes for CASSLGGWGSQETQYF.

The chain couples TRBV5-6 to TRBJ2-7, with 7 nucleotides matching TRBD1. J was trimmed by 0 bases and V by 4 bases; bases with no gene match: 10. The CDR3 covers 16 residues. Germline CDR1 is SGHDT and CDR2 is YYEEEE. CDR3 in DNA: TGTGCCAGCAGCCCCTTTTCAGGGGGTCTCTCCTACGAGCAGTACTTC. Protein: CASSPFSGGLSYEQYF. Supplemented by reference TRBV5-6 and TRBJ2-7, the full variable domain reads DAGVTQSPTHLIKTRGQQVTLRCSPKSGHDTVSWYQQALGQGPQFIFQYYEEEERQRGNFPDRFSGHQFPNYSSELNVNALLLGDSALYLCASSPFSGGLSYEQYFGPGTRLTVT.

The genes are TRBV29-1 and TRBJ2-1; a weak D match, TRBD1 (5 bases). The CDR3 is 15 amino acids. Trimming took off 7 bases at V and 0 bases at J, with 16 bases between the two ends. Per the germline V gene, CDR1 is SQVTM and CDR2 is ANQGSEA. The CDR3 here is CSAPLGASSYNEQFF. CDR3 bases: TGCAGCGCACCTCTTGGGGCGAGCTCCTACAATGAGCAGTTCTTC.

In this sample, this clone turned up a few times. V and J are TRBV27 and TRBJ1-2; TRBD1 agrees at 10 bases. CDR1 and CDR2 from the germline V gene are MNHEY and SMNVEV (reference sequence). The CDR3 spans 15 residues. Trimming at V came to 5 bases and at J to 8 bases, leaving 11 bases not matched to a gene. The DNA for the CDR3 is TGTGCCAGCAGTCCTCCGGGACAGGGGTTGAAAGGCTACACCTTC. Its translation: CASSPPGQGLKGYTF.

The V and J genes are TRBV11-2 and TRBJ1-1, with D maybe TRBD1 (5 bases). Germline V gene sequence: CDR1 SGHAT, CDR2 FQNNGV. The CDR3 spans 15 residues. V dropped 5 bases and J dropped 4 bases, with 17 bases sitting between them. CDR3 in DNA: TGTGCCAGCAGCACCCTTGGCCAGGGTCGCACTGAAGCTTTCTTT. It encodes CASSTLGQGRTEAFF.

A few counts support this clone. The chain joins TRBV19 to TRBJ2-6; a weak D match, TRBD2 (5 bases). V lost 6 bases and J lost 0, with 9 bases in between. This CDR3 is built from 15 residues. Germline assignment: CDR1 LNHDA and CDR2 SQIVND (reference sequence). In nucleotides, the CDR3 is TGTGCCAGTAGAGCGGTAGGCTCTGGGGCCAACGTCCTGACTTTC. Its protein product is CASRAVGSGANVLTF.

V usage is TRBV6-5 and J usage is TRBJ2-1; 12 bases agree with TRBD2. The germline V gene has CDR1 MNHEY and CDR2 SVGAGI. V lost 1 base, J lost 8 bases, and 6 bases stayed unmatched. CDR3 length: 16 amino acids. The DNA of the CDR3 is TGTGCCAGCAGTTACTTGACTAGCGGGAGAGATCATGAGCAGTTCTTC. This sequence encodes CASSYLTSGRDHEQFF.

This sequence joins TRBV5-1 and TRBJ2-1, with 7 nucleotides matching TRBD2. V shed 3 bases and J 6 bases; nucleotides not matched to a gene: 3. This CDR3 region has 13 residues. The germline V gene has CDR1 SGHRS and CDR2 YFSETQ. This CDR3 is CASSSTSVNEQFF. The CDR3 nucleotides read TGCGCCAGCAGCTCCACTAGCGTCAATGAGCAGTTCTTC.

This chain connects TRBV27 to TRBJ2-7; D unresolved. Trimming stripped 1 base from V and 4 bases from J, with 11 bases between. Germline V gene sequence: CDR1 MNHEY, CDR2 SMNVEV (reference sequence). This CDR3 comprises 14 residues. CDR3 DNA sequence: TGTGCCAGCAGTTTATTCTGGGTCGGGTACGAGCAGTACTTC. Translated: CASSLFWVGYEQYF.

The chain is built from TRBV14 and TRBJ2-1; D remains unclear. The V gene's germline CDR1 is SGHDN and CDR2 FVKESK. With 0 bases removed from V and 8 bases from J, the gap between germline ends came to 8 bases. The CDR3 consists of 13 residues. The CDR3 nucleotides are TGTGCCAGCAGCCAAGATCCGAGCGATGAGCAGTTCTTC. This gives the protein CASSQDPSDEQFF.

The chain links TRBV5-1 to TRBJ2-7, with 15 bases matching TRBD2. CDR1 and CDR2 (germline): SGHRS, YFSETQ. V gave up 3 bases and J gave up 6 bases; unmatched junction bases: 10. The CDR3 length is 17 residues. As DNA, the CDR3 is TGCGCCAGCAGCTCCGGACTAGCGGGGGGGAGAGTGGGCGAGCAGTACTTC. The encoded protein is CASSSGLAGGRVGEQYF. The full variable domain, rest sourced from reference TRBV5-1 and TRBJ2-7, is KAGVTQTPRYLIKTRGQQVTLSCSPISGHRSVSWYQQTPGQGLQFLFEYFSETQRNKGNFPGRFSGRQFSNSRSEMNVSTLELGDSALYLCASSSGLAGGRVGEQYFGPGTRLTVT.

This clone occurred a few times. This rearrangement joins TRBV6-4 to TRBJ2-1; 14 bases align to TRBD2. This CDR3 region has 17 residues. The germline V gene has CDR1 MRHNA and CDR2 SNTAGT. Trimming removed 4 bases from V and 7 bases from J; junction bases left unmatched: 9. CDR3 sequence reads: CASSASFGTSGRNEQFF. The CDR3 DNA is TGTGCCAGCAGTGCCTCATTCGGGACTAGCGGGAGAAATGAGCAGTTCTTC.

The CDR3 reads CASSLERVGAFF. In DNA, the CDR3 is TGTGCCAGCAGCTTAGAGCGAGTTGGAGCTTTCTTT. The chain has TRBV7-8 and TRBJ1-1; D not certain. The germline V gene encodes CDR1 SGHVS and CDR2 FQNEAQ. Trimming shortened V by 1 base and J by 10 bases, and 10 bases separated the two germline ends. The CDR3 contains 12 residues.

The chain couples TRBV29-1 to TRBJ2-7; TRBD2 aligns across 14 bases. The CDR3 is made up of 15 amino acids. J was trimmed by 5 bases and V by 5 bases; bases with no gene match: 8. Germline values: CDR1 SQVTM, CDR2 ANQGSEA. DNA for the CDR3: TGCAGCGTTTGTGAGGGACTAGCGGGAGCCGACGAGCAGTACTTC. This sequence encodes CSVCEGLAGADEQYF.

J is TRBJ2-7 and V is TRBV9, with 11 bases that match TRBD2. Germline lookup yields CDR1 SGDLS and CDR2 YYNGEE. The length of the CDR3 is 15 residues. With 0 bases clipped from V and 6 bases from J, the junction kept 5 bases outside the gene matches. CDR3 sequence reads: CASSVELAGDGEQYF. CDR3 nucleotide sequence: TGTGCCAGCAGCGTAGAACTAGCGGGAGACGGCGAGCAGTACTTC.

The V gene is TRBV5-6, the J gene TRBJ2-3; 7 nucleotides line up with TRBD1. CDR3 length: 15 residues. CDR1 SGHDT and CDR2 YYEEEE come from the germline V gene. Unmatched junction bases numbered 5, after V lost 2 bases and J lost 2 bases. The CDR3 region has the DNA TGTGCCAGCAGCTTATACAGGGGCCCCACAGATACGCAGTATTTT. This translates into CASSLYRGPTDTQYF.

The chain uses TRBV19 and TRBJ1-1, with a possible D match to TRBD1 (5 bases). V was trimmed by 6 bases and J by 4 bases, leaving 15 bases between them. The CDR3 totals 14 residues. CDR1 is LNHDA, CDR2 SQIVND, per germline (reference sequence). CDR3 sequence (DNA): TGTGCCAGTAGCCTCTCAGGGTCAATCACTGAAGCTTTCTTT. Its translation is CASSLSGSITEAFF.

The chain joins TRBV7-3 to TRBJ1-1, with 11 bases aligning to TRBD1. This CDR3 comprises 21 residues. Germline V gives CDR1 SGHTA, CDR2 FQGTGA. V lost 5 bases and J lost 1; bases outside the gene matches: 21. DNA of the CDR3: TGTGCCAGCAGCGATGGACAGGGGGCTGATGTAGTCCTTTTAAGGAACACTGAAGCTTTCTTT. Amino acid sequence: CASSDGQGADVVLLRNTEAFF.

This chain joins TRBV19 and TRBJ2-4; possible D gene TRBD2, 6 bases. In germline, CDR1 is LNHDA, CDR2 SQIVND (reference sequence). V was trimmed by 4 bases and J by 8 bases, leaving 15 bases between them. The CDR3 length is 14 residues. The CDR3 sequence: CASSRILSGYIQYF. The CDR3 bases are TGTGCCAGTAGTAGAATTTTGAGCGGGTACATTCAGTACTTC.

This clone was counted between two and nine times. The CDR3, as DNA: TGCGCCAGCAGATGGGCGAACACTGAAGCTTTCTTT. Its protein is CASRWANTEAFF. The chain combines TRBV10-2 with TRBJ1-1; D not resolved. Trimming shortened V by 6 bases and J by 1 base, and 6 bases separated the two germline ends. CDR3 size: 12 residues. Germline lookup yields CDR1 WSHSY and CDR2 SAAADI.

This clone was recorded once. The chain is built from TRBV5-8 and TRBJ1-1; 11 bases line up with TRBD1. Germline V gene lookup returns CDR1 SGHTS and CDR2 YDEGEE. The V segment lost 4 bases and the J segment 4 bases; nucleotides outside the gene matches: 3. The CDR3 extends over 14 amino acids. The CDR3 spells CASSRTGGLTEAFF. CDR3 in DNA: TGTGCCAGCAGCCGGACAGGGGGCCTCACTGAAGCTTTCTTT.

CDR3: CASSYRWDEQFF. The DNA for the CDR3 is TGTGCCAGCAGCTACAGGTGGGATGAGCAGTTCTTC. The chain links TRBV28 to TRBJ2-1; D may be TRBD1 (5 bases). CDR1 and CDR2 (germline): MDHEN, SYDVKM. V was cut by 6 bases and J by 8 bases, with 11 bases left in between. This CDR3 spans 12 amino acids.

This clone was observed a few times. CDR3 DNA: TGTGCCAGCAGGGGGGGACTAGCGGGGGAACAGACCCAGTACTTC. Translation: CASRGGLAGEQTQYF. The V gene is TRBV11-2, the J gene TRBJ2-5; TRBD2 matches at 14 bases. The CDR3 spans 15 residues. With V trimmed by 6 bases and J by 6 bases, 6 bases remained unmatched. Germline V gene lookup returns CDR1 SGHAT and CDR2 FQNNGV.

This sequence joins TRBV4-2 and TRBJ1-2; D not certain. V lost 4 bases to trimming and J lost 8 bases, with 20 bases between them. The CDR3 totals 15 residues. Germline lookup yields CDR1 LGHNA and CDR2 YNFKEQ. The CDR3 here is CASSLSVGHGGGYTF. CDR3 nucleotide sequence: TGTGCCAGCAGCCTCTCGGTAGGCCATGGAGGAGGCTACACCTTC.

This clone came up a few times. The CDR3 coding sequence is TGCGCCAGCAGCCCGCTAGCGGGAGGGCCTAATGAGCAGTTCTTC. Protein product: CASSPLAGGPNEQFF. The chain uses TRBV23-1 and TRBJ2-1; 12 bases line up with TRBD2. TRBV23-1 is labeled an ORF, and its function is uncertain. Losses at the gene ends were 6 bases for V and 7 bases for J; bases not matched to a gene: 7. The length of the CDR3 is 15 residues.

The rearrangement joins TRBV28 to TRBJ1-6; TRBD1 aligns across 9 bases. The trim removed 8 bases at V and 11 bases at J, leaving 10 bases unmatched. The germline gives CDR1 MDHEN, CDR2 SYDVKM. The CDR3 totals 14 residues. CDR3 residues: CASHPGTGYAPLHF. Here the CDR3 DNA reads TGTGCCAGCCACCCTGGGACAGGGTATGCACCCCTCCACTTT. Based on the CDR3 plus reference TRBV28 and TRBJ1-6, the full variable domain is DVKVTQSSRYLVKRTGEKVFLECVQDMDHENMFWYRQDPGLGLRLIYFSYDVKMKEKGDIPEGYSVSREKKERFSLILESASTNQTSMYLCASHPGTGYAPLHFGNGTRLTVT.

This sequence joins TRBV4-2 and TRBJ2-1, with D possibly TRBD1 on 5 matching bases. Trimming removed 0 bases from V and 7 bases from J, with 13 bases in between. From germline, CDR1 is LGHNA and CDR2 YNFKEQ. This CDR3 has 15 residues. The CDR3 nucleotides are TGTGCCAGCAGCCAAGATGACGGATCAGGGAATGAGCAGTTCTTC. Protein: CASSQDDGSGNEQFF.

This rearrangement joins TRBV9 to TRBJ2-3; 7 bases are shared with TRBD2. The germline CDR1 and CDR2 sequences are SGDLS and YYNGEE. V shed 4 bases and J 2 bases; nucleotides not matched to a gene: 7. The CDR3 loop spans 15 amino acids. The CDR3 spells CASSWGGGTTDTQYF. The CDR3 DNA sequence: TGTGCCAGCAGCTGGGGCGGGGGTACCACAGATACGCAGTATTTT. The full variable domain, in which reference TRBV9 and TRBJ2-3 provide the parts outside the CDR3, is DSGVTQTPKHLITATGQRVTLRCSPRSGDLSVYWYQQSLDQGLQFLIQYYNGEERAKGNILERFSAQQFPDLHSELNLSSLELGDSALYFCASSWGGGTTDTQYFGPGTRLTVL.

For the CDR3, the DNA is TGTGCCAGCTCGGGGGCGTCCTACAATGAGCAGTTCTTC. Its protein product is CASSGASYNEQFF. The gene calls are TRBV18 and TRBJ2-1; a possible D gene is TRBD1 (6 bases). Deletions cut 6 bases from V and 1 base from J, with 7 bases between. The CDR3 loop spans 13 amino acids. From germline, CDR1 is KGHSH and CDR2 LQKENI.